These T cell receptor beta chains were read from a single sample in a study of technical replicates of blood from a handful of donors. Using immunoSEQ multiplex PCR, the repertoire was profiled, and TCRdb retains in-frame clones only, with some absent. The profile shows about 80,000 clones, 65% to 90% of them singletons. The sequencing sample was made of PBMCs. All receptors derive from a human donor in good health. Some clones in this sample may be carry-over from other donors' samples. CDR3s include the opening cysteine and the closing phenylalanine or tryptophan. D genes are given only for firm matches. Expanded clones are given a class, and other clones once, few, many or no size at all.

>TRBV5-4|.|TRBJ1-2|.
TGTGCCAGCAGCTTGAGGGACATCCTTAGGTATGGCTACACCTTC
CASSLRDILRYGYTF
>TRBV30|.|TRBJ1-1|TRBD1
TGTGCCTGGAAACGACAGGGGAACACTGAAGCTTTCTTT
CAWKRQGNTEAFF
>TRBV11-2|.|TRBJ1-4|.
TGTGCCAGCAGCGAGGGGGTTCGTGAAAAACTGTTTTTT
CASSEGVREKLFF
>TRBV18|.|TRBJ2-5|.
TGTGCCAGCTCACCTTCACAGAGAGAGACCCAGTACTTC
CASSPSQRETQYF
>TRBV7-2|.|TRBJ2-2|TRBD1
TGTGCCAGCAGCCCTCTCCCGGGACAGGGAATCACCGGGGAGCTGTTTTTT
CASSPLPGQGITGELFF
>TRBV5-5|.|TRBJ2-3|TRBD2
TGTGCCAGCGGCCCTTCGGGGGGGAGCACAGATACGCAGTATTTT
CASGPSGGSTDTQYF
>TRBV6-1|.|TRBJ2-7|TRBD1
TGTGCCAGCACCAAAACCGGGACAGCCTACGAGCAGTACTTC
CASTKTGTAYEQYF
>TRBV6-1|.|TRBJ2-5|.
TGTGCCAGCAGTGGACAGATCCAAGAGACCCAGTACTTC
CASSGQIQETQYF
>TRBV6-1|.|TRBJ2-7|TRBD1
TGTGCCAGCAGTGAAGGTGGGACAGAACTCTACGAGCAGTACTTC
CASSEGGTELYEQYF
>TRBV11-2|.|TRBJ1-1|TRBD1
TGTGCCAGCAGCTCTCAGGGGGGGAACACTGAAGCTTTCTTT
CASSSQGGNTEAFF
>TRBV4-1|.|TRBJ2-7|.
TGCGCCAGCAGCCAAACTAGATCCTACGAGCAGTACTTC
CASSQTRSYEQYF
>TRBV5-1|.|TRBJ2-5|.
TGCGCCAGCAGCTTGTTGACTGCCCAAGAGACCCAGTACTTC
CASSLLTAQETQYF
>TRBV7-9|.|TRBJ2-7|TRBD2
TGTGCCAGCGGGGAGGGAACTGGGTCTACTACCTACGAGCAGTACTTC
CASGEGTGSTTYEQYF
>TRBV5-4|.|TRBJ1-2|.
TGTGCCAGCAGCTTGGTACAGGGACCTTCGGGCGCCTTCCATGGCTACACCTTC
CASSLVQGPSGAFHGYTF
>TRBV27|.|TRBJ1-6|.
TGTGCCAGCAGTGCAGTAAACAGGGAAAAAGGGGCACCCCTCCACTTT
CASSAVNREKGAPLHF
>TRBV5-4|few|TRBJ1-4|.
TGTGCCAGCAGCATGGAGGGGACTAATGAAAAACTGTTTTTT
CASSMEGTNEKLFF
>TRBV27|.|TRBJ1-2|TRBD1
TGTGCCAGCAGTTTTCTGAACAGGGGGCAGGAGAACTATGGCTACACCTTC
CASSFLNRGQENYGYTF
>TRBV19|.|TRBJ1-1|.
TGTGCCAGTTCAACGGGAGATTACACTGAAGCTTTCTTT
CASSTGDYTEAFF
>TRBV30|.|TRBJ2-7|.
TGTGCCGGAGGGGGCGGGACCTACGAGCAGTACTTC
CAGGGGTYEQYF
>TRBV20-1|.|TRBJ2-5|.
TGCAGTGCTAACAGCCAAGAGACCCAGTACTTC
CSANSQETQYF
>TRBV5-6|.|TRBJ1-3|.
TGTGCCAGCAGCTCTCAGGGCAGCTCTGGAAACACCATATATTTT
CASSSQGSSGNTIYF